Included here is one T cell receptor (beta chain) sequence, with context. Its antigen is not identified. This CDR3 spans 16 amino acids. This PCR relied on a set of 60 Vbeta primers and 13 Jbeta primers. Only in-frame clones appear in the TCRdb table, and some are missing; sequencing was by immunoSEQ multiplex PCR. The table shows under 90,000 clones, with 70% to 90% occurring only once. The data were taken from a study of cytomegalovirus exposure and HLA in healthy donors. Study details: Falling in the Caucasian-associated ancestry cluster were 81% of 350 to 400 genotyped donors.

Whole-study findings and limits: A later analysis found most CMV-associated TCR beta chains apparently HLA-restricted.

The source is a man between 18 and 29 years old in good health and CMV-seronegative. The sample comprised PBMCs. The chain has TRBV21-1 and TRBJ1-1. TRBV21-1 is designated a pseudogene. CDR3 loop: CASSKRGTGYNTEAFF. DNA for the CDR3: TGTGCCAGCAGCAAACGGGGGACGGGGTATAACACTGAAGCTTTCTTT.